These T cell receptor beta chains were read from a single sample in a study of blood T cell repertoires in COVID-19. Produced via immunoSEQ multiplex PCR; TCRdb's table is partial and in-frame only. Of some 490,000 clones detected, approximately 90% appear once; the ten largest clones hold 8.3%. Sequencing input: PBMCs or T cells enriched from blood (not recorded which). These receptors came from a woman in her fifties or sixties who had recovered from COVID-19. Both conserved end residues are trimmed from each CDR3. A D gene is named only where the DNA matches it firmly.

J gene: TRBJ1-6
D gene: TRBD1
V gene: TRBV30
CDR3 protein: AWSSAGQGNSSPLH

J gene: TRBJ2-2
D gene: TRBD1
V gene: TRBV6-5
CDR3 protein: ASSRQGASTGELF

J gene: TRBJ1-2
D gene: .
V gene: TRBV12-5
CDR3 protein: ASGLVVVGQGYGYT

J gene: TRBJ2-5
D gene: .
V gene: TRBV5-1
CDR3 protein: ASSANSFQETQY

J gene: TRBJ2-3
D gene: TRBD1
V gene: TRBV7-2
CDR3 protein: ASSSSGTAVTDTQY

J gene: TRBJ1-5
D gene: TRBD1
V gene: TRBV5-8
CDR3 protein: ASSPTGGDLSNQPQH

J gene: TRBJ2-7
D gene: TRBD2
V gene: TRBV6-5
CDR3 protein: ASRNSGVYEQY

J gene: TRBJ1-1
D gene: TRBD1
V gene: TRBV27
CDR3 protein: ASSPDRGRLNTEAF

J gene: TRBJ1-2
D gene: TRBD1
V gene: TRBV4-2
CDR3 protein: ASGEDRGRAHGYT

J gene: TRBJ1-6
D gene: .
V gene: TRBV19
CDR3 protein: ASSITGSNSPLH

J gene: TRBJ2-1
D gene: .
V gene: TRBV20-1
CDR3 protein: SATVVNEQF

J gene: TRBJ1-2
D gene: .
V gene: TRBV7-2
CDR3 protein: ASSLFGGGGYGYT

J gene: TRBJ1-5
D gene: .
V gene: TRBV29-1
CDR3 protein: SVPRVGNQPQH

J gene: TRBJ2-1
D gene: TRBD2
V gene: TRBV5-1
CDR3 protein: ASKISGGHNEQF

J gene: TRBJ1-1
D gene: TRBD1
V gene: TRBV13
CDR3 protein: ASSLGQGSTEAF

J gene: TRBJ2-1
D gene: TRBD2
V gene: TRBV18
CDR3 protein: ASSPGLSRNEQF

J gene: TRBJ1-2
D gene: .
V gene: TRBV19
CDR3 protein: ASRENRAQNYGYT

J gene: TRBJ2-7
D gene: .
V gene: TRBV5-5
CDR3 protein: ASSFLDSSYEQY

J gene: TRBJ1-2
D gene: TRBD1
V gene: TRBV6-2/TRBV6-3
CDR3 protein: ASSYPPGQGTTGYT

J gene: TRBJ2-7
D gene: .
V gene: TRBV5-1
CDR3 protein: ASSPTGYYEQY

J gene: TRBJ2-1
D gene: TRBD1
V gene: TRBV15
CDR3 protein: ATDRSGGAEQF

J gene: TRBJ2-7
D gene: .
V gene: TRBV11-2
CDR3 protein: ASTVIKGVLLTYEQY

J gene: TRBJ2-1
D gene: TRBD2
V gene: TRBV4-1
CDR3 protein: ASSPMGGTYNEQF

J gene: TRBJ1-6
D gene: .
V gene: TRBV6-5
CDR3 protein: ASRWAYSPLH

J gene: TRBJ1-3
D gene: TRBD1
V gene: TRBV18
CDR3 protein: ASSVDRVSGNTIY

J gene: TRBJ2-1
D gene: .
V gene: TRBV2
CDR3 protein: ASSERGSSYNEQF

J gene: TRBJ2-1
D gene: .
V gene: TRBV11-2
CDR3 protein: ASSLGVFADTSYNEQF

J gene: TRBJ2-1
D gene: TRBD2
V gene: TRBV5-1
CDR3 protein: ASSYRLAGYNEQF

J gene: TRBJ1-5
D gene: TRBD1
V gene: TRBV5-1
CDR3 protein: ASSLAGGYNQPQH

J gene: TRBJ2-1
D gene: TRBD2
V gene: TRBV30
CDR3 protein: AWSVKGLAIGVQF

J gene: TRBJ1-2
D gene: .
V gene: TRBV5-1
CDR3 protein: ASSLGQNYGYT

J gene: TRBJ1-2
D gene: .
V gene: TRBV29-1
CDR3 protein: SVEGAYGYT

J gene: TRBJ1-1
D gene: TRBD1
V gene: TRBV14
CDR3 protein: ASSHPDRLAEAF

J gene: TRBJ1-2
D gene: .
V gene: TRBV24-1
CDR3 protein: ATRKPQGGYT

J gene: TRBJ1-6
D gene: .
V gene: TRBV25-1
CDR3 protein: ASSRGLDSPLH

J gene: TRBJ1-3
D gene: .
V gene: TRBV7-9
CDR3 protein: ASSSRTIVGNTIY

J gene: TRBJ1-4
D gene: TRBD1
V gene: TRBV27
CDR3 protein: ASSPTRQGGEANEKLF

J gene: TRBJ2-5
D gene: .
V gene: TRBV2
CDR3 protein: ASSTRTQETQY

J gene: TRBJ2-5
D gene: TRBD2
V gene: TRBV5-1
CDR3 protein: ASSSGSGGSETQY

J gene: TRBJ2-5
D gene: .
V gene: TRBV29-1
CDR3 protein: SVEEQRIQETQY

J gene: TRBJ1-2
D gene: .
V gene: TRBV2
CDR3 protein: ASSVPGVGYGYT

J gene: TRBJ2-3
D gene: TRBD2
V gene: TRBV2
CDR3 protein: ASSGTSGGTDTQY

J gene: TRBJ2-7
D gene: TRBD2
V gene: TRBV7-2
CDR3 protein: ASSVSGGTYEQY

J gene: TRBJ1-1
D gene: TRBD1
V gene: TRBV10-1
CDR3 protein: ASKGDRSTEAF

J gene: TRBJ1-1
D gene: .
V gene: TRBV5-5
CDR3 protein: ASSLQGNTEAF